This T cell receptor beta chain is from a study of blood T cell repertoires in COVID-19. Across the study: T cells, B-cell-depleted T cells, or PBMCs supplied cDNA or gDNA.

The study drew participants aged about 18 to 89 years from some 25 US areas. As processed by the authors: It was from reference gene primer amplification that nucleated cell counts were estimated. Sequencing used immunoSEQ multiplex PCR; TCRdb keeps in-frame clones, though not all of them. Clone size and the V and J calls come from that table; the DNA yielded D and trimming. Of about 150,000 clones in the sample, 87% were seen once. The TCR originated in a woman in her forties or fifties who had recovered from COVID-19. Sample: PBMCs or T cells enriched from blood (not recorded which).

The CDR3 loop is CASSERQGATEAFF. CDR3 coding DNA: TGCGCCAGCAGTGAGAGACAGGGGGCCACTGAAGCTTTCTTT. The J gene is TRBJ1-1, the V gene TRBV10-1; TRBD1 matches at 10 bases. Trimming removed 2 bases from V and 4 bases from J; junction bases left unmatched: 1. The CDR3 sequence is 14 residues long. Germline CDR1 reads WNHNN; CDR2 reads SYGVQD (reference sequence).